This TCR beta chain was captured by sequencing in a study of cytomegalovirus exposure and HLA in healthy donors. These donors counted as nominally healthy when sampled, but unrecorded immune exposures were likely. Overall study results and limits: Prior analysis indicated that the majority of TCR beta V segments exhibited productivity approximately 90% or approximately 30% of the time. The study recorded 150 to 200 TCR beta chains that were cytomegalovirus-associated.

The CDR3 is made up of 16 amino acids. CDR1 and CDR2 (germline): SEHNR, FQNEAQ (reference sequence). It was with 60 Vbeta and 13 Jbeta primers that the PCR ran. The repertoire was sequenced with immunoSEQ multiplex PCR; TCRdb's copy has only in-frame clones and lacks some. Here the sample spans roughly 170,000 clones, under 85% being singletons. In regard to this clone: What it recognizes is unknown. Sequence at one end of the junction differs from germline and may be a read error.

The source material was PBMCs. The source of this sequence is a man aged 45-65 years in good health and CMV-seronegative. This chain uses TRBV7-9 with TRBJ2-5; weak D call: TRBD1 (5 bases). CDR3 loop: CSSSLSPGNVGETQYF. CDR3 DNA: TGTTCCAGCAGCTTATCACCAGGGAATGTAGGAGAGACCCAGTACTTC.